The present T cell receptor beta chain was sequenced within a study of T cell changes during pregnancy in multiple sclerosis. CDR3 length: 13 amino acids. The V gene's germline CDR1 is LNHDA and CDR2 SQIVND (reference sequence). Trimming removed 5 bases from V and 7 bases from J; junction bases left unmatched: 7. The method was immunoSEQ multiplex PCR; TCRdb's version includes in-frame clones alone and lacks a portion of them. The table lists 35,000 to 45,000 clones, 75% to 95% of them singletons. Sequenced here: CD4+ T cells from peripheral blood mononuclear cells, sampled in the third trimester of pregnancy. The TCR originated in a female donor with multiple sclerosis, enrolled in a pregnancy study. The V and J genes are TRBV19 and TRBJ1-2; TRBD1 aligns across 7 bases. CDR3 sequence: CASSVGQASGYTF. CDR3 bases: TGTGCCAGTAGTGTCGGACAGGCGAGTGGCTACACCTTC.